These 18 T cell receptor beta chains came from one sample sequenced in a study of PD-L1 blockade in urothelial cancer. Measured with immunoSEQ multiplex PCR; TCRdb has only the in-frame clones, and not every one. The sample consists of approximately 52,000 clones, approximately 77% of them appearing once. The sequences come from PBMCs, collected around atezolizumab (anti-PD-L1) treatment. These receptors were obtained from a man in his 70s with urothelial cancer.

The gene calls are TRBV9 and TRBJ2-7, with 11 positions matching TRBD1. The CDR3 consists of 14 residues. The V and J ends lost 4 bases and 7 bases, in that order; junction bases with no gene match: 7. CDR1 SGDLS and CDR2 YYNGEE come from the germline V gene. This CDR3 reads CASSRGQGAREQYF. Here the CDR3 DNA reads TGTGCCAGCAGCCGCGGACAGGGGGCAAGGGAGCAGTACTTC.

The chain recombines TRBV6-5 with TRBJ1-1; the D gene is possibly TRBD1 (6 bases). Germline V gene data show CDR1 as MNHEY and CDR2 as SVGAGI. The V end lost 4 bases, the J end lost 1 base, and 13 bases lay between the germline ends. The CDR3 is 15 amino acids. The CDR3 sequence: CASSSLKTGNTEAFF. CDR3 nucleotide sequence: TGTGCCAGCAGTTCCCTAAAGACAGGGAACACTGAAGCTTTCTTT.

This chain connects TRBV27 to TRBJ2-5, with D possibly being TRBD2 (5 bases). V was clipped by 10 bases and J by 1 base, with 19 bases between them. The CDR3 spans 15 residues. The germline gives CDR1 MNHEY, CDR2 SMNVEV (reference sequence). This CDR3 reads CATSRLGVAQETQYF. The CDR3 nucleotides are TGTGCCACTTCCAGACTGGGAGTGGCCCAAGAGACCCAGTACTTC.

The chain has TRBV4-3 and TRBJ2-3, with a weak D call TRBD2 (7 bases). Trimming took off 5 bases at V and 4 bases at J, with 19 bases between the two ends. This CDR3 region has 16 residues. Per the germline V gene, CDR1 is LGHNA and CDR2 is YSLEER. This CDR3 is CASSSLWGGRADTQYF. DNA of the CDR3: TGCGCCAGCAGCTCCCTCTGGGGGGGCCGAGCAGATACGCAGTATTTT.

CDR3: CASSHTGTTSYNEQFF. As DNA, the CDR3 is TGTGCCAGCAGCCATACCGGGACTACCTCCTACAATGAGCAGTTCTTC. The chain recombines TRBV4-2 with TRBJ2-1; TRBD2 aligns across 7 bases. CDR3 size: 16 residues. From germline, CDR1 is LGHNA and CDR2 YNFKEQ. Trimming removed 3 bases from V and 0 bases from J; junction bases left unmatched: 5.

The chain links TRBV5-4 to TRBJ2-3; D is possibly TRBD1 (5 bases). Trimming removed 0 bases at V and 1 base at J, with 12 bases between. CDR3 size: 16 residues. The V gene's germline CDR1 is SGHNT and CDR2 YYREEE (reference sequence). CDR3 DNA: TGTGCCAGCAGCTTGGGGCGTGGCAGGGGCACAGATACGCAGTATTTT. This codes for CASSLGRGRGTDTQYF.

The chain employs TRBV9 and TRBJ1-5; TRBD1 might be the D (5 bases). There are 14 residues in the CDR3. Germline CDR1 SGDLS, CDR2 YYNGEE. V lost 2 bases to trimming and J lost 0 bases, with 6 bases between them. CDR3 amino acids: CASSVGGSNQPQHF. Here the CDR3 DNA reads TGTGCCAGCAGCGTGGGGGGTAGCAATCAGCCCCAGCATTTT.

V is TRBV29-1 and J is TRBJ2-3; 9 nucleotides match TRBD2. The CDR3 has 12 residues. Trimming at V came to 8 bases and at J to 4 bases, leaving 4 bases not matched to a gene. Germline CDR1 and CDR2: SQVTM and ANQGSEA. The CDR3 region has the DNA TGCAGCTCAGCGGGGGGCCCAGATACGCAGTATTTT. Its protein product is CSSAGGPDTQYF.

This chain connects TRBV6-5 to TRBJ2-5; TRBD1 matches 10 bases. Germline assignment: CDR1 MNHEY and CDR2 SVGAGI. CDR3 length equals 15 residues. With V trimmed by 5 bases and J by 4 bases, 7 bases remained unmatched. CDR3 protein: CASSVDRGALETQYF. The CDR3 region has the DNA TGTGCCAGCAGTGTGGACAGGGGGGCCCTAGAGACCCAGTACTTC.

This clone was picked up one time. V usage is TRBV7-8 and J usage is TRBJ1-1; D remains unclear. The CDR3 runs to 12 residues. Trimming cost V 5 bases and J 11 bases, with 15 bases left between them. CDR1 and CDR2 (germline): SGHVS, FQNEAQ. In nucleotides, the CDR3 is TGTGCCAGCAGCCGATCAGGCGTCGAGGCTTTCTTT. Translation gives CASSRSGVEAFF. The complete variable domain, with remaining parts taken from reference TRBV7-8 and TRBJ1-1, reads GAGVSQSPRYKVAKRGQDVALRCDPISGHVSLFWYQQALGQGPEFLTYFQNEAQLDKSGLPSDRFFAERPEGSVSTLKIQRTQQEDSAVYLCASSRSGVEAFFGQGTRLTVV.

V usage is TRBV28 and J usage is TRBJ2-6; 7 nucleotides agree with TRBD1. CDR3 size: 15 residues. The germline CDR1 and CDR2 sequences are MDHEN and SYDVKM. After removal of 5 bases from V and 0 bases from J, the junction contained 1 base not matched to a gene. CDR3 sequence (DNA): TGTGCCAGCAGTGGGGACAGCTCTGGGGCCAACGTCCTGACTTTC. This codes for CASSGDSSGANVLTF.

This clone was seen only a few times. This chain connects TRBV28 to TRBJ1-2, with 8 bases fitting TRBD1. From germline, CDR1 is MDHEN and CDR2 SYDVKM. With V trimmed by 3 bases and J by 8 bases, 8 bases remained unmatched. This CDR3 is built from 14 residues. The CDR3 loop reads CASSLRTGLKGYTF. The CDR3 DNA reads TGTGCCAGCAGTTTGAGGACAGGGCTAAAGGGCTACACCTTC.

DNA for the CDR3: TGTGCCAGCAGCTTGGAGAGGGCGGGCACCGGGGAGCTGTTTTTT. This gives the protein CASSLERAGTGELFF. The genes are TRBV5-6 and TRBJ2-2; possibly TRBD2 for D (5 bases). Trimming pared 0 bases from V and 4 bases from J, leaving 10 bases between. The CDR3 length is 15 residues. Germline CDR1 is SGHDT and CDR2 is YYEEEE.

CDR3 loop: CASRQMGQGFAGELFF. CDR3 bases: TGTGCCAGCAGACAAATGGGACAGGGGTTCGCCGGGGAGCTGTTTTTT. The chain recombines TRBV13 with TRBJ2-2, with 10 nucleotides matching TRBD1. With 6 bases clipped from V and 6 bases from J, the junction kept 10 bases outside the gene matches. CDR1 is PRHDT and CDR2 is FYEKMQ in the germline V gene (reference sequence). The CDR3 length is 16 residues.

CDR3 region: CASSPHSGRGEQFF. The CDR3 nucleotides are TGTGCCAGCAGCCCCCACAGCGGGAGAGGTGAGCAGTTCTTC. This rearrangement joins TRBV7-3 to TRBJ2-1; 8 bases are a match to TRBD2. Germline CDR1 SGHTA, CDR2 FQGTGA. The CDR3 covers 14 residues. V trimming: 5 bases; J trimming: 9 bases; junction bases outside the gene matches: 9. The entire variable domain, with the rest obtained from reference TRBV7-3 and TRBJ2-1, is as follows: GAGVSQTPSNKVTEKGKYVELRCDPISGHTALYWYRQSLGQGPEFLIYFQGTGAADDSGLPNDRFFAVRPEGSVSTLKIQRTERGDSAVYLCASSPHSGRGEQFFGPGTRLTVL.

In this sample, this clone turned up a few times. The gene calls are TRBV7-2 and TRBJ2-7; 9 nucleotides line up with TRBD1. CDR3 length equals 14 residues. Germline V gene sequence: CDR1 SGHTA, CDR2 FQGNSA. The ends lost 4 bases at V and 6 bases at J; junction bases unmatched: 7. CDR3 amino acids: CASSSSTGGVEQYF. The CDR3 coding sequence is TGTGCCAGCAGCTCCTCGACAGGGGGTGTCGAGCAGTACTTC.

This chain connects TRBV7-2 to TRBJ1-2, with 7 bases identical to TRBD1. V lost 2 bases and J lost 10; bases outside the gene matches: 22. The CDR3 runs 18 residues. Germline CDR1 SGHTA, CDR2 FQGNSA. The CDR3 loop reads CASSLRSRRTGAQTHYTF. The CDR3 nucleotides are TGTGCCAGCAGCTTAAGATCCCGACGCACAGGGGCCCAAACTCACTACACCTTC.

The V and J genes are TRBV2 and TRBJ1-2; D gene unclear. Germline-derived CDR1 and CDR2 are SNHLY and FYNNEI. The CDR3 has 14 amino acids. The ends were cut back, 1 base at V and 1 base at J, with 7 bases in the middle. CDR3 sequence reads: CASSEGRDNYGYTF. For the CDR3, the DNA is TGTGCCAGCAGTGAAGGGAGGGATAACTATGGCTACACCTTC.